These 23 T cell receptor beta chains share one sample of origin, sequenced in a study of blood T cell repertoires in COVID-19. The repertoire was sequenced with immunoSEQ multiplex PCR; TCRdb's copy has only in-frame clones and lacks some. The table records tens of thousands of clones, 90% of them present only once. The sample comprised peripheral blood. The receptors were gathered from a woman aged 45-60 years in a cohort sampled during active COVID-19.

This clone was seen a single time. The chain couples TRBV15 to TRBJ2-1; D remains unclear. Germline V gene sequence: CDR1 LNHNV, CDR2 YYDKDF (reference sequence). The CDR3 covers 11 residues. The germline V and J ends were trimmed by 7 bases and 7 bases, with 8 bases remaining between them. In DNA form, the CDR3 reads TGTGCCACCATGCTACGAAATGAGCAGTTCTTC. This sequence encodes CATMLRNEQFF.

The chain has TRBV15 and TRBJ1-1; D may be TRBD1 (6 bases). Trimming stripped 0 bases from V and 8 bases from J, with 10 bases between. The CDR3 contains 13 residues. Per the germline V gene, CDR1 is LNHNV and CDR2 is YYDKDF (reference sequence). The DNA of the CDR3 is TGTGCCACCAGCAGAGACCTACAGGGCGAAGCTTTCTTT. Its translation: CATSRDLQGEAFF.

V gene TRBV7-2 combines with J gene TRBJ2-2; tentative D call: TRBD2 (5 bases). Germline loops: CDR1 SGHTA, CDR2 FQGNSA. CDR3 length: 16 residues. Trimming left V 3 bases short and J 1 base short, with 12 bases between. CDR3 amino acids: CASSFEDGVNTGELFF. DNA of the CDR3: TGTGCCAGCAGCTTCGAGGACGGGGTGAACACCGGGGAGCTGTTTTTT.

The genes are TRBV5-1 and TRBJ1-6, with D possibly being TRBD1 (6 bases). CDR1 and CDR2 (germline): SGHRS, YFSETQ. With 0 bases removed from V and 7 bases from J, the gap between germline ends came to 17 bases. This CDR3 has 17 amino acids. CDR3: CASSLDPWGPRNSPLHF. The CDR3 DNA reads as TGCGCCAGCAGCTTGGATCCTTGGGGGCCAAGAAATTCACCCCTCCACTTT.

The chain combines TRBV11-2 with TRBJ1-1, with D perhaps matching TRBD1 (6 bases). Germline loops: CDR1 SGHAT, CDR2 FQNNGV. V lost 5 bases to trimming and J lost 3 bases, with 16 bases between them. The CDR3 length is 15 residues. The CDR3 region has the DNA TGTGCCAGCAGCCCCGGACAGTACTTTTACACTGAAGCTTTCTTT. Protein sequence: CASSPGQYFYTEAFF.

The chain employs TRBV19 and TRBJ2-1; the D gene is possibly TRBD2 (7 bases). Deletions cut 9 bases from V and 10 bases from J, with 28 bases between. Germline CDR1 LNHDA, CDR2 SQIVND (reference sequence). This CDR3 is 16 amino acids long. CDR3: CASRPRGASGLQEQFF. The CDR3 bases are TGTGCCAGCCGTCCCAGGGGAGCTAGCGGCCTCCAAGAGCAGTTCTTC.

The chain uses TRBV5-1 and TRBJ2-3; no definite D call. V lost 1 base, J lost 1 base, and 13 bases lay in between. The CDR3 totals 16 residues. CDR1 and CDR2 (germline): SGHRS, YFSETQ. DNA for the CDR3: TGCGCCAGCAGCTTGTGGAGTTCCAGCGGCACAGATACGCAGTATTTT. Its translation: CASSLWSSSGTDTQYF.

The chain carries TRBV29-1 and TRBJ2-1; D is unclear. The CDR3 runs 13 residues. Germline lookup yields CDR1 SQVTM and CDR2 ANQGSEA. The ends were cut back, 6 bases at V and 2 bases at J, with 11 bases in the middle. This CDR3 is CSVAPQAYNEQFF. CDR3 in DNA: TGCAGCGTGGCCCCTCAGGCCTACAATGAGCAGTTCTTC.

The chain couples TRBV5-4 to TRBJ2-1; D unclear. CDR1 and CDR2 (germline): SGHNT, YYREEE (reference sequence). The CDR3 has 11 amino acids. Deletions cut 5 bases from V and 5 bases from J, with 5 bases between. CDR3 nucleotide sequence: TGTGCCAGCAGTTCTCACAATGAGCAGTTCTTC. It yields the protein CASSSHNEQFF.

The chain uses TRBV2 and TRBJ2-3, with 8 bases identical to TRBD2. This CDR3 spans 16 amino acids. CDR1 and CDR2 (germline): SNHLY, FYNNEI. V lost 2 bases and J lost 4; bases outside the gene matches: 8. CDR3 bases: TGTGCCAGCAGTGAACTAGCGGGCCTCGGCCCAGATACGCAGTATTTT. Translated: CASSELAGLGPDTQYF.

V usage is TRBV5-8 and J usage is TRBJ2-7; 12 positions agree with TRBD1. The CDR3 runs to 17 residues. Trimming took 4 bases from V and 2 from J; bases not matched to a gene: 10. CDR1 SGHTS and CDR2 YDEGEE come from the germline V gene. Here the CDR3 DNA reads TGTGCCAGCAGCGGGGGACAGGGGGCGTATTCTGCCTACGAGCAGTACTTC. Its protein product is CASSGGQGAYSAYEQYF. The entire variable domain, with the rest obtained from reference TRBV5-8 and TRBJ2-7, is as follows: EAGVTQSPTHLIKTRGQQATLRCSPISGHTSVYWYQQALGLGLQFLLWYDEGEERNRGNFPPRFSGRQFPNYSSELNVNALELEDSALYLCASSGGQGAYSAYEQYFGPGTRLTVT.

The chain combines TRBV7-6 with TRBJ2-3; a possible D gene is TRBD2 (6 bases). Trimming took 5 bases from V and 0 from J, leaving 15 bases between them. From germline, CDR1 is SGHVS and CDR2 FNYEAQ. The CDR3 runs to 16 residues. The CDR3 DNA reads TGTGCCAGCAGCATCTTAGCGGAAATGAGCACAGATACGCAGTATTTT. Translating it yields CASSILAEMSTDTQYF.

The V call is TRBV28, the J call TRBJ1-5; tentatively, D is TRBD1 (5 bases). The V gene lost 7 bases and the J gene lost 2 bases, with 15 bases spanning the gap. From germline, CDR1 is MDHEN and CDR2 SYDVKM. The CDR3 sequence is 15 residues long. This CDR3 is CASNAPGKGNQPQHF. As DNA, the CDR3 is TGTGCCAGCAACGCTCCAGGGAAAGGCAATCAGCCCCAGCATTTT.

The rearrangement links TRBV5-5 to TRBJ2-7, with 8 bases identical to TRBD1. The CDR3 length is 13 residues. Trimming took 4 bases from V and 5 from J; bases not matched to a gene: 5. Germline V gives CDR1 SGHKS, CDR2 YYEKEE (reference sequence). The CDR3: CASSRTGQNEQYF. The CDR3 coding sequence is TGTGCCAGCAGCAGGACAGGGCAAAACGAGCAGTACTTC.

The rearrangement uses TRBV5-4 and TRBJ1-2; possibly TRBD1 for D (6 bases). In germline, CDR1 is SGHNT, CDR2 YYREEE (reference sequence). V lost 9 bases, J lost 2 bases, and 11 bases lay in between. The CDR3 is made up of 12 amino acids. CDR3 nucleotides: TGTGCCACCTCGGACAGAAACTATGGCTACACCTTC. It is translated as CATSDRNYGYTF.

The rearrangement links TRBV3-1 (or the pseudogene TRBV3-2) to TRBJ2-7; D gene ambiguous. The CDR3 is made up of 14 amino acids. Germline CDR1 LGHDT, CDR2 YNNKEL (reference sequence). V was pared by 7 bases and J by 2 bases, with 15 bases between. The CDR3 DNA follows: TGTGCCAGCACCCAGACTGATAAGACCTACGAGCAGTACTTC. It is translated as CASTQTDKTYEQYF.

The rearrangement uses TRBV9 and TRBJ2-1; D is undetermined. This CDR3 comprises 17 residues. Trimming left V 1 base short and J 0 bases short, with 14 bases between. CDR1 is SGDLS, CDR2 YYNGEE, per germline. The CDR3 loop is CASSVRSTSSSYNEQFF. The CDR3 DNA is TGTGCCAGCAGCGTAAGGTCTACCTCTAGCTCCTACAATGAGCAGTTCTTC.

The genes are TRBV6-6 and TRBJ1-5, with a tentative D call TRBD1 (5 bases). Germline V gene sequence: CDR1 MNHNY, CDR2 SVGAGI (reference sequence). The V end was cut by 11 bases, the J end by 0 bases, with 17 bases between. The CDR3 contains 15 residues. The CDR3 DNA reads as TGTGCCTCCGGACATACCGATTATAGCAATCAGCCCCAGCATTTT. Translating gives CASGHTDYSNQPQHF.

The rearrangement uses TRBV24-1 and TRBJ2-7, with TRBD1 identical over 8 bases. Germline CDR1 is KGHDR and CDR2 is SFDVKD. CDR3 length: 13 amino acids. After removal of 9 bases from V and 5 bases from J, the junction contained 8 bases not matched to a gene. The CDR3: CATGAAGGNEQYF. CDR3 DNA: TGTGCCACCGGGGCCGCAGGGGGCAACGAGCAGTACTTC.

J is TRBJ1-3 and V is TRBV28; the D is unclear. The CDR3 is made up of 16 amino acids. Trimming shortened V by 5 bases and J by 8 bases, and 22 bases separated the two germline ends. Germline V gene sequence: CDR1 MDHEN, CDR2 SYDVKM. The CDR3, as DNA: TGTGCCAGCAGTCTCGCGGGGAACTCGGGATTATACACCATATATTTT. It translates to CASSLAGNSGLYTIYF.

J is TRBJ2-7 and V is TRBV27; 8 bases line up with TRBD1. The CDR3 is 15 residues long. V was pared by 5 bases and J by 3 bases, with 9 bases of the junction left unmatched. Germline CDR1 and CDR2: MNHEY and SMNVEV (reference sequence). CDR3 sequence (DNA): TGTGCCAGCAGTCCCCGGGACAGGAGGGTCTACGAGCAGTACTTC. It translates to CASSPRDRRVYEQYF.

V is TRBV4-1 and J is TRBJ2-1; 10 bases are shared with TRBD2. Germline V gene lookup returns CDR1 MGHRA and CDR2 YSYEKL. The trim removed 0 bases at V and 4 bases at J, leaving 6 bases unmatched. The CDR3 contains 17 residues. Here the CDR3 DNA reads TGCGCCAGCAGCCAAGATACTAGCGGGATTAAATACAATGAGCAGTTCTTC. It translates to CASSQDTSGIKYNEQFF.

The chain employs TRBV5-4 and TRBJ2-5; 9 nucleotides match TRBD2. The CDR3 has 16 residues. The junction had 10 bases not matched to a gene; V was cut back by 4 bases and J by 3 bases. Germline values: CDR1 SGHNT, CDR2 YYREEE (reference sequence). The CDR3 here is CASSRGATSGKETQYF. The CDR3 region has the DNA TGTGCCAGCAGCCGGGGGGCGACTAGCGGAAAAGAGACCCAGTACTTC.